One sample yielded the 28 T cell receptor beta chains listed below, sequenced in a study of T cells expressing NK-cell markers. One entry per CDR3 protein, without DNA, is what TCRdb gives after re-calling the 5' RACE reads. The sample has a few hundred thousand distinct CDR3 sequences. The sequencing sample was made of blood T cells: a sorted CD56 or NKG2C T cell subset, CD4+ or CD8+ T cells, or bulk PBMC T cells (not recorded which). Receptors originate from a man aged 18-69 years in good health.

The chain joins TRBV7-2 to TRBJ2-1. CDR1 is SGHTA and CDR2 is FQGNSA in the germline V gene. CDR3 length equals 11 residues. CDR3 in amino acids: CASTPTNEQFF.

V usage is TRBV12-3 or TRBV12-4 and J usage is TRBJ2-5. This CDR3 has 13 amino acids. The CDR3: CASSLARTGAQYF.

The genes are TRBV11-2 and TRBJ1-2; TCRdb's D call, TRBD1, is unchecked because there is no DNA. The CDR3 loop spans 16 amino acids. Germline V lookup: CDR1 SGHAT, CDR2 FQNNGV. CDR3 in amino acids: CASSWGPGHKTGGYTF.

The J gene is TRBJ2-5, the V gene TRBV5-1; no DNA is available, so the TRBD2 call from TCRdb remains unchecked. CDR3 length: 15 residues. The germline V gene encodes CDR1 SGHRS and CDR2 YFSETQ. Here the CDR3 reads CASSFSRPSLETQYF.

The chain employs TRBV6-5 and TRBJ1-6. CDR3 size: 17 residues. From germline, CDR1 is MNHEY and CDR2 SVGAGI. The CDR3 here is CASSYGLPSSYNSPLHF.

V and J are TRBV7-2 and TRBJ2-2; checking the TCRdb D call of TRBD2 is not possible without DNA. CDR3 length equals 16 residues. Germline CDR1 SGHTA, CDR2 FQGNSA. CDR3 in amino acids: CASSQGLAKVTGELFF.

The J gene is TRBJ1-2, the V gene TRBV27; as DNA is missing, the TRBD1 call by TCRdb cannot be tested. CDR3 length equals 14 residues. Germline loops: CDR1 MNHEY, CDR2 SMNVEV (reference sequence). CDR3 sequence reads: CASKRVGGGYGYTF.

The gene calls are TRBV28 and TRBJ1-1; no DNA is available, so the TRBD1 call from TCRdb remains unchecked. CDR3 size: 15 residues. The V gene's germline CDR1 is MDHEN and CDR2 SYDVKM. The CDR3 reads CASSLTGTESIKAFF.

The gene calls are TRBV20-1 and TRBJ1-4. The CDR3 is made up of 14 amino acids. Germline values: CDR1 DFQATT, CDR2 SNEGSKA (reference sequence). The CDR3 is CSARDQGRNEKLFF.

The J gene is TRBJ1-6, the V gene TRBV6-1; absent DNA, TCRdb's TRBD1 call cannot be checked. Germline CDR1 MNHNS, CDR2 SASEGT. The CDR3 is made up of 16 amino acids. The CDR3 loop reads CASSKRRTDPNSPLHF.

V gene TRBV29-1 combines with J gene TRBJ2-7; TCRdb's D gene call, TRBD1, goes unchecked for lack of DNA. Germline V CDR1 and CDR2: SQVTM, ANQGSEA. This CDR3 is 13 amino acids long. CDR3 sequence reads: CSVGTGQGGAQYF.

The V and J genes are TRBV7-8 and TRBJ2-1; TCRdb selects TRBD2, and the lack of DNA leaves this call unchecked. Germline CDR1 SGHVS, CDR2 FQNEAQ. CDR3 size: 13 residues. Here the CDR3 reads CASSPGTGNEQFF.

The rearrangement joins TRBV6-2 or TRBV6-3 to TRBJ2-1; TCRdb proposes TRBD2, but this gene call is untestable without DNA. The CDR3 is 16 residues long. CDR1 is MNHEY and CDR2 is SVGEGT in the germline V gene. CDR3 sequence: CASSYGRLARGREQFF.

The rearrangement links TRBV6-5 to TRBJ2-5; TCRdb calls TRBD1, which cannot be checked without DNA. Looked up from germline, CDR1 is MNHEY and CDR2 is SVGAGI. The CDR3 sequence is 16 residues long. The CDR3 reads CASSYSFRGALETQYF.

The chain couples TRBV13 to TRBJ2-5; there is no DNA to check the TCRdb D call of TRBD1. The CDR3 contains 16 residues. The germline CDR1 and CDR2 sequences are PRHDT and FYEKMQ (reference sequence). Here the CDR3 reads CASSLRPRQGTETQYF.

The chain's CDR3 is CASSFQSMNTEAFF. The chain uses TRBV27 and TRBJ1-1. The CDR3 has 14 amino acids. Germline V gene lookup returns CDR1 MNHEY and CDR2 SMNVEV (reference sequence).

This chain links TRBV7-2 with TRBJ2-3; TCRdb returns TRBD1, unconfirmable since there is no DNA. The V gene's germline CDR1 is SGHTA and CDR2 FQGNSA. The CDR3 extends over 16 amino acids. The CDR3 region is CASASGGAILAGTQYF.

The chain joins TRBV9 to TRBJ1-2. There are 14 residues in the CDR3. Germline-derived CDR1 and CDR2 are SGDLS and YYNGEE. CDR3 loop: CASTEGGAWYGYTF. The whole variable domain, filled in from reference TRBV9 and TRBJ1-2, reads DSGVTQTPKHLITATGQRVTLRCSPRSGDLSVYWYQQSLDQGLQFLIQYYNGEERAKGNILERFSAQQFPDLHSELNLSSLELGDSALYFCASTEGGAWYGYTFGSGTRLTVV.

The CDR3 is CASSTDRGQDTGELFF. The chain links TRBV7-8 to TRBJ2-2; TCRdb's D gene call, TRBD1, goes unchecked for lack of DNA. The germline V gene encodes CDR1 SGHVS and CDR2 FQNEAQ. This CDR3 has 16 amino acids. The full variable domain, completed using reference TRBV7-8 and TRBJ2-2, is GAGVSQSPRYKVAKRGQDVALRCDPISGHVSLFWYQQALGQGPEFLTYFQNEAQLDKSGLPSDRFFAERPEGSVSTLKIQRTQQEDSAVYLCASSTDRGQDTGELFFGEGSRLTVL.

This chain uses TRBV24-1 with TRBJ2-4; TCRdb indicates TRBD1, and absent DNA this call remains unverified. Germline lookup yields CDR1 KGHDR and CDR2 SFDVKD. The CDR3 length is 14 residues. Here the CDR3 reads CATSARDTKNIQYF.

The chain combines TRBV19 with TRBJ2-3; lacking DNA, the TRBD1 call made by TCRdb goes unchecked. Germline CDR1 reads LNHDA; CDR2 reads SQIVND (reference sequence). The CDR3 runs to 17 residues. The CDR3 here is CASSDQGQGDVRDTQYF.

The chain carries TRBV5-1 and TRBJ1-6; the TCRdb D gene call, TRBD1, has no DNA to confirm it. The length of the CDR3 is 17 residues. Germline CDR1 is SGHRS and CDR2 is YFSETQ. CDR3 in amino acids: CASSRSGQGWYVSPLHF.

V is TRBV29-1 and J is TRBJ2-3. The CDR3 has 12 residues. Germline V gene sequence: CDR1 SQVTM, CDR2 ANQGSEA. The CDR3 reads CSVEAGWDTQYF.

This chain joins TRBV12-5 and TRBJ2-5; the TCRdb call, TRBD1, lacks DNA for checking. CDR1 is LGHNT and CDR2 is FRNRAP in the germline V gene. This CDR3 is built from 15 residues. The CDR3 loop is CASARAGTGGETQYF.

V is TRBV29-1 and J is TRBJ1-1. CDR1 is SQVTM and CDR2 is ANQGSEA in the germline V gene. The CDR3 length is 14 residues. Here the CDR3 reads CSVNLDGKNTEAFF.

V gene TRBV5-1 combines with J gene TRBJ2-3; TCRdb lists TRBD1, though no DNA is available to test this call. Germline V gene sequence: CDR1 SGHRS, CDR2 YFSETQ. The CDR3 contains 16 residues. This CDR3 is CASSPQGSRGPDTQYF.

This chain links TRBV6-1 with TRBJ2-2. Germline CDR1 and CDR2: MNHNS and SASEGT. The CDR3 spans 13 residues. The CDR3 protein is CASRTMNTGELFF.

The V gene is TRBV7-2, the J gene TRBJ2-4. Germline V lookup: CDR1 SGHTA, CDR2 FQGNSA. The CDR3 extends over 13 amino acids. The CDR3 reads CASSQNPTDIQYF.